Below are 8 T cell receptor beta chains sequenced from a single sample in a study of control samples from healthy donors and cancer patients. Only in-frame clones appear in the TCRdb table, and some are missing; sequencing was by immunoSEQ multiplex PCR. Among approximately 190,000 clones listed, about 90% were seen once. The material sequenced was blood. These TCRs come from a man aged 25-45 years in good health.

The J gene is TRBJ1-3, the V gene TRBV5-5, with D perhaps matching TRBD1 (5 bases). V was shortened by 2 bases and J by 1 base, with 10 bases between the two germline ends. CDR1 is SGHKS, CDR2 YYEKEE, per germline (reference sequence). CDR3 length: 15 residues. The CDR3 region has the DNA TGTGCCAGCAGCTTTGTAGACAGTTCTGGAAACACCATATATTTT. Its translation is CASSFVDSSGNTIYF.

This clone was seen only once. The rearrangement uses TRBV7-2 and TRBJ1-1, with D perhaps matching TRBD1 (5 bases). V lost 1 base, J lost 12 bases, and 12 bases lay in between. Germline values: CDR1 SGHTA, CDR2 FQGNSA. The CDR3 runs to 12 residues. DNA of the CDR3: TGTGCCAGCAGCTTAGTGACCGGGGCGCCTTTCTTT. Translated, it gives CASSLVTGAPFF. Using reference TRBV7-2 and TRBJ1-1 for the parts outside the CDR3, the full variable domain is GAGVSQSPSNKVTEKGKDVELRCDPISGHTALYWYRQSLGQGLEFLIYFQGNSAPDKSGLPSDRFSAERTGGSVSTLTIQRTQQEDSAVYLCASSLVTGAPFFGQGTRLTVV.

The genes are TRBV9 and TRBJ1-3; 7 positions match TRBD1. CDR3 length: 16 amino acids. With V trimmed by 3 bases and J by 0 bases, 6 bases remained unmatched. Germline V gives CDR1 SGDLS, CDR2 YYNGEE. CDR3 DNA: TGTGCCAGCAGCGGAACTCCAGGGGGCTCTGGAAACACCATATATTTT. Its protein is CASSGTPGGSGNTIYF.

This CDR3 reads CASSLDPWGNSGANVLTF. The CDR3 bases are TGCGCCAGCAGCTTGGACCCGTGGGGGAATTCTGGGGCCAACGTCCTGACTTTC. This chain connects TRBV5-1 to TRBJ2-6; perhaps D is TRBD1 or TRBD2 (5 bases each). With 0 bases removed from V and 1 base from J, the gap between germline ends came to 14 bases. This CDR3 is built from 18 residues. Germline CDR1 reads SGHRS; CDR2 reads YFSETQ.

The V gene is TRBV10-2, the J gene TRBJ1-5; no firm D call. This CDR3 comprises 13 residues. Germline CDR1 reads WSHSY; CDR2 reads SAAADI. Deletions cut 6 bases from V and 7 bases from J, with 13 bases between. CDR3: CASRSSPWQPQHF. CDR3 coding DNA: TGCGCCAGCAGATCGTCCCCGTGGCAGCCCCAGCATTTT.

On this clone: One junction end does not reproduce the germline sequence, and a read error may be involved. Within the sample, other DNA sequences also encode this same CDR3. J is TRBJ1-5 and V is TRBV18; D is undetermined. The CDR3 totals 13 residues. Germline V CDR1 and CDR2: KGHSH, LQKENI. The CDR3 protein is CASSPELNQPQHF. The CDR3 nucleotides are TGCGCCAGCTCACCGGAGCTGAATCAGCCCCAGCATTTT.

CDR3 nucleotides: TGCGCCAGCAGCACCGGACAGGGGGCAAGCGATGGCTACACCTTC. Protein sequence: CASSTGQGASDGYTF. The V call is TRBV5-1, the J call TRBJ1-2, with TRBD1 identical over 11 bases. The CDR3 consists of 15 residues. CDR1 is SGHRS, CDR2 YFSETQ, per germline. Germline trimming cut 4 bases from V and 6 bases from J; bases unmatched to any gene: 8.

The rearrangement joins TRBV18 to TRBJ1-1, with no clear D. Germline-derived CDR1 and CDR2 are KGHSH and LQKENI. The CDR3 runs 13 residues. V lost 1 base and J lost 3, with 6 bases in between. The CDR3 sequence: CASSPLSYTEAFF. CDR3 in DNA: TGTGCCAGCTCACCACTTAGCTACACTGAAGCTTTCTTT.